This TCR beta chain derives from a study of tumor-infiltrating lymphocytes in primary liver carcinoma. About the study: Recorded tumor stage was T1-T3 N0M0, with diameters of roughly 4.2 to 11 cm. The study's findings and limits: In tumor-adjacent and tumor-blood pairs, overlap was lower than in tumor region pairs. Just around 8-25% of top clones spanned all five tumor regions.

As regards this clonotype: Its antigen is unidentified.

Starting from 500 ng of total RNA, TCR beta cDNA was produced with a primer in the constant region. What produced the TCR beta libraries was three nested multiplex PCR rounds using slightly modified ARM-PCR. Each CDR3 protein is one row after TCRdb ran MiXCR on the multiplex PCR reads. The top ten hold about half of the sample, which has under 30,000 distinct CDR3 sequences, 60% to 85% seen once. RNA and DNA were co-extracted from about 19-30 mg of unsorted bulk tissue. The TCR comes from a man between 35 and 55 years old with primary liver carcinoma and hepatitis B virus infection. Sequenced sample: liver tumor tissue from sampling region 3. The sample's subset: tumor region T3, left-lateral pole.

Written as DNA, the CDR3 is TGTGCCAGCAGCCTGACAGGGGGCTATGGTCACACCTTC. It codes for CASSLTGGYGHTF. V usage is TRBV28 and J usage is TRBJ1-2; 10 bases agree with TRBD1. The CDR3 length is 13 residues. Germline CDR1 and CDR2: MDHEN and SYDVKM. V shed 6 bases and J 12 bases; nucleotides not matched to a gene: 10.